Sequencing of this T cell receptor (beta chain) was carried out in a study of early T cells in non-severe SARS-CoV-2 infection. Study at large: Sequencing of unsorted whole blood was done on bulk RNA, leaving chains unpaired. The study, taken as a whole, reports: VDJdb matching favored anti-spike CD8 responses, missing private and CD4 specificities.

The CDR3 has 15 amino acids. Trimming removed 0 bases from V and 0 bases from J, with 9 bases in between. The germline CDR1 and CDR2 sequences are LGHNA and YNFKEQ. About this clonotype itself: What it binds is not known.

TCRdb re-analysed the 5' RACE reads in MiXCR, keeping a single row per CDR3 protein. This sample has approximately 65,000 distinct CDR3 sequences; approximately 11% occur once, and the top ten carry 6.4%. The gene calls are TRBV4-2 and TRBJ2-7; D possibly corresponds to TRBD1 (5 bases). This receptor was obtained from an adult who was a healthcare worker with PCR-confirmed SARS-CoV-2 infection or an uninfected control (not recorded which). Sequencing input: whole blood. The DNA for the CDR3 is TGTGCCAGCAGCCAAGACCTGGACACCTCCTACGAGCAGTACTTC. The encoded protein is CASSQDLDTSYEQYF.